What follows describes a single T cell receptor beta chain. The antigen is undetermined. The table came from immunoSEQ multiplex PCR; TCRdb's copy has only in-frame clones and leaves some out. The sample has 15,000 to 20,000 clones, around 77% seen once. The sample is drawn from a study of OX40 agonist ivuxolimab in advanced cancers. At the level of the study: While on treatment, patients had intravenous ivuxolimab at 0.01 to 10 mg/kg every 2 weeks.

Study outcomes and limitations: At 0.1 to 3.0 mg/kg, clonal expansion of CD4+ and CD8+ blood T cells had occurred by week 6.

The ends were cut back, 2 bases at V and 6 bases at J, with 7 bases in the middle. The CDR3 contains 12 residues. Per the germline V gene, CDR1 is SQVTM and CDR2 is ANQGSEA. This sample comprised CD4+ or CD8+ T cells sorted from blood, obtained in a trial of the OX40 agonist ivuxolimab. The V call is TRBV29-1, the J call TRBJ2-2; D remains unclear. This clonotype was sampled from an adult with an advanced solid tumor such as melanoma, head and neck, liver or kidney cancer. As DNA, the CDR3 is TGCAGCGTTGAAAACCACCCCGGGGAGCTGTTTTTT. As protein: CSVENHPGELFF.